The entry that follows covers one T cell receptor beta chain sequence. Its antigen is unknown. Per-base qualities were not stored, and no clone one base away is much larger. Library generation was performed with the immunoSEQ multiplex PCR assay. For the multiplex PCR, a mixture combining 60 forward primers for TCR Vbeta segments and 13 reverse primers for TCR Jbeta segments was used. Amplification of the CDR3 region of rearranged TCR beta genes was performed with a multiplex PCR assay on genomic DNA. The amplified TCR beta libraries were sequenced on the Illumina HiSeq System as 87-base-pair reads. In the original analysis: In a later analysis, tens of millions of unique TCR beta chains were counted across the 690 or so repertoires, and around 10 million of these chains were shared by at least two donors. A nearest-neighbor algorithm error-corrected the raw reads and collapsed the reads into unique sequences, merging closely related sequences to remove PCR and sequencing errors. CDR3 sequences were aligned to IMGT reference sequences to assign V, D and J gene segments. For a sequence to be retained, at least a six-nucleotide match to both a V gene segment and a J gene segment was required. Rearrangements were called productive when the CDR3 lacked stop codons and stayed in frame with V and J; all others were non-productive. Following IMGT convention, CDR3 was defined as the stretch from the second conserved V-encoded cysteine up to the conserved J-encoded phenylalanine. Sequences without an unambiguous match to a single V gene segment were excluded from the earlier analysis of approximately 600 of the donors. An earlier analysis of under 750 of the donors called V segments functional above 56.7% productive rearrangements and segregating when the between-donor standard deviation exceeded 5%. A statistical classification framework was developed to diagnose cytomegalovirus status using the catalog of TCR beta chain sequences. In a later analysis, V and J genes were assigned by comparing TCR nucleotide sequences against IMGT/GENE-DB human TR gene sequences. The TCRdist pipeline was used in a later analysis to assign CDR3 sequences and most-parsimonious VDJ recombination scenarios. A later analysis defined each TCR beta chain by its CDR3 amino acid sequence plus V-gene family, and excluded reads lacking a unique V-gene family. As a way to deal with suspected cross-contamination and a sequencing artifact, a later analysis dropped more than 500 nucleotide sequences that were highly shared and had low generation probability. In a later analysis, a clonal expansion index was calculated for each public chain from normalized within-repertoire ranks of inferred template counts. A later analysis computed generation probabilities with a VDJ recombination model fitted to out-of-frame rearrangements, and checked the results against IGoR. A later analysis scored TCR-TCR, TCR-HLA and TCR-CMV co-occurrence with hypergeometric tests, applying a repertoire-size bias correction to TCR pairs. In a later analysis, false discovery rates were estimated by permuting HLA or CMV assignments 20 times. A later analysis grouped co-occurring TCRs with DBSCAN, adding TCRdist sequence similarity when clustering within HLA-allele-positive subsets. Repertoires with fewer than 30,000 or more than 120,000 public chains, plus five repertoires with anomalous nucleotide sharing, were excluded from co-occurrence clustering. Not all clones reach the TCRdb copy of this immuneACCESS table, which keeps in-frame sequences only. Checked studies attribute under half of the gap to unresolved V genes and leave the rest unexplained. V, J and clone size are those of that table, while D and trimming were read from the DNA. Present in this sample are 150,000 to 200,000 clones, roughly 79% of which were seen just once. Jointly, the top ten make up more than 12% of the sample.

The CDR3 runs 15 residues from the cysteine to the valine. Only the CDR3 DNA is retained, 45 bases long and in frame from the first base. Trimmed from V: 2 bases; trimmed from J: 3 bases; junction bases lacking a gene match: 6. CDR1 SGHNT and CDR2 YYREEE were looked up in the germline V gene (reference sequence). This sample was included in a study of cytomegalovirus exposure and HLA in healthy donors (dated by TCRdb to the late 2010s). Regarding the study in general: According to an earlier analysis of 450 to 650 of the donors, about 180 million T cells yielded 95 million to 140 million unique TCR beta sequences and 276 Gb of sequence data. Rather than using new phenotypic data, the later analysis identified candidate immune exposures from TCR beta sequences and from how often those sequences occurred across donors. An early release covering roughly 580 HLA-typed donors comprised about 300 gigabases of sequencing data and roughly 86 million unique TCR sequences. Genome-wide SNP genotypes for about three fifths of the roughly 700 donors were used in a later genetic analysis, which treated that subset as a discovery cohort. To study patterns of TCR occurrence, a later analysis re-analyzed previously published TCR beta repertoires from 666 donors and added high-resolution HLA genotyping. Every discovery cohort repertoire had been produced on one sequencing platform. Across 300 to 500 genotyped donors of the cohort, an average of approximately 200,000 unique TCR beta nucleotide sequences per donor were sequenced, and around 19% of those sequences were non-productive. Typing coverage differed by locus: A, B, C, DRB1 and DQB1 were typed in roughly 629-630 donors, DQA1 in 522, DPA1 in around 600, and DPB1 in just under 480. HLA typing covered class I and class II loci at four-digit resolution. Donor age, sex, ethnicity and CMV serostatus were compiled alongside the repertoire data. Among the roughly 400 genotyped donors, about 83% belonged to the genetic ancestry cluster associated with self-reported Caucasian donors. In addition to the first cohort of roughly 670 subjects, a separate validation cohort of approximately 110 different subjects was used. The T cell repertoires of around 730 subjects were profiled by immunosequencing and related to cytomegalovirus serostatus. The study was designed to test whether signatures of past pathogen exposure could be identified by cataloging public T cell receptors. To predict cytomegalovirus infection status, the study combined high-throughput TCR immunosequencing, statistical association of individual TCRs with disease status, and machine learning. Four or five DR-DQ haplotypes were handled as single units for association and clustering, since linkage in the cohort was strong. An earlier analysis of fewer than 700 of the donors applied high-throughput TCR beta sequencing to assess whether each TCR beta V gene segment acted as functional or pseudogenic.

Summary of the overall study and its limitations: A cluster of highly shared sequence variants was judged likely to be a technical artifact of the sequencing pipeline. Specific HLA alleles were associated with more than 15,000 TCR beta sequences at a false discovery rate of 0.05 in a later analysis. According to a later analysis, most CMV-associated TCR beta chains appeared to be HLA-restricted, and the HLA associations seemed to be driven largely by CMV exposure. In an earlier analysis of 500 to 650 of the donors, most TCR beta V segments appeared in productive rearrangements about 90% or about 30% of the time, broadly matching IMGT annotations. The study gave a list of over 150 TCR beta chains associated with cytomegalovirus. Immune exposure information for the cohort was limited to CMV serostatus. A later analysis reported that several top co-occurrence clusters appeared linked to parvovirus B19, influenza, CMV and Epstein-Barr virus. Most TCR sequences were seen in very few donors, while some public TCRs were found in many individuals. In a later genetic analysis, a missense DCLRE1C variant was associated with V-gene and J-gene trimming of TCR beta chains, and the association was replicated in an independent cohort. Assigning TCR associations to individual alleles was difficult when HLA alleles, especially DR and DQ, strongly co-occurred. In a later analysis, HLA-associated TCR beta chains showed more clonal expansion and lower generation probabilities than non-associated chains that were equally common. Three of the identified cytomegalovirus-associated TCR beta chains were confirmed in vitro to be specific for cytomegalovirus antigens. In a later analysis, the rate of TCR association differed among HLA loci, with DRB1 alleles having the most associated TCRs and HLA-C alleles having the fewest. Roughly uniform sequencing depth across donors was assumed in presence/absence analyses, although this assumption may not hold. Because the 87-base-pair reads could not distinguish some IMGT-functional V segments, including TRBV6-2 and TRBV6-3, those segments were excluded. Because HLA typing was missing for some donors at each locus, association tests included only the typed subset. Roughly 17 rarely observed V segments, including chromosome 9 orphons, were excluded from the earlier analysis of a few hundred of the donors because counts were too low. A further reported finding was that TCR beta sequences accurately predicted the HLA-A and HLA-B alleles for most subjects in the first cohort. Cytomegalovirus status was reported to be diagnosed by the classifier with high specificity and sensitivity in both the original and validation cohorts. It was suggested by the authors that the approach could potentially be generalized to other disease states and immunological phenotypes. A later genetic analysis reported fewer N-insertions in productive TCRs among donors in an Asian-associated ancestry cluster than the roughly 690-donor mean. Linkage disequilibrium might explain the correlated functional status among segregating V segments, but an unknown experimental factor could not be excluded. This cohort had only TCR beta chains sequenced, and the lack of alpha or paired-chain data limited which features could be detected.

The cohort consisted of fewer than 700 healthy bone marrow donors. Cohort members were all nominally healthy when sampled, although unrecorded immune exposures were likely present. The donor was CMV seropositive and belonged to the group of more than 250 seropositive cohort members. Each donor provided a peripheral blood sample, and peripheral blood mononuclear cells were used for TCR beta sequencing. Genomic DNA extraction from the blood cell samples was performed with the Qiagen DNeasy Blood Extraction Kit. The sequence is built from TRBV5-4 and TRBJ2-7, with 9 middle bases fitting TRBD2. The source material was PBMCs. The receptor was isolated from a man between 50 and 59 years old in good health and CMV-seropositive. The DNA sequence reads TGTGCCAGCAGCTTTATAGCGGGGGAGCACTACGAGCAGTACGTC. Translated, this gives CASSFIAGEHYEQYV.